A selection of T cell receptor beta chains follows, all from one sample in a study of Ad26.COV2.S vaccination and SARS-CoV-2 variants. Clones were sequenced by immunoSEQ multiplex PCR, and TCRdb holds only the in-frame ones, with some missing. The top ten clones hold 9.5% to 15% of a sample with approximately 500,000 clones, around 90% of them seen once. The sequences come from peripheral blood, collected in a trial of Ad26.COV2.S vaccine versus placebo. The receptors were gathered from a person aged 18 to 59 who received the Ad26.COV2.S COVID-19 vaccine or a placebo. The CDR3 runs from the conserved cysteine through the conserved F or W. A D gene is named only where the DNA matches it firmly. Size is stated for part of the rows, as once, few or many counts, or as a class when the clone is expanded.

D: .; J: TRBJ2-2; size: .; V: TRBV4-3; DNA: TGCGCCAGCAGCCAAGAGAGGCAGAACACCGGGGAGCTGTTTTTT; CDR3: CASSQERQNTGELFF
D: TRBD2; J: TRBJ2-5; size: few; V: TRBV7-3; DNA: TGTGCCAGCAGCCCTTCCGGGGGGGTGAGAGAGACCCAGTACTTC; CDR3: CASSPSGGVRETQYF
D: TRBD2; J: TRBJ2-1; size: .; V: TRBV7-6; DNA: TGTGCCAGCAGCTTAGGCTTAGCGGGAGAGGGTAGTGAGCAGTTCTTC; CDR3: CASSLGLAGEGSEQFF
D: .; J: TRBJ2-5; size: .; V: TRBV2; DNA: TGTGCCAGCACTGGGGGCGGGAGTAGAGAGACCCAGTACTTC; CDR3: CASTGGGSRETQYF
D: .; J: TRBJ2-5; size: .; V: TRBV21-1; DNA: TGTGCCAGCCCTTTAGCGGGAGAAGAGACCCAGTACTTC; CDR3: CASPLAGEETQYF
D: .; J: TRBJ1-1; size: .; V: TRBV30; DNA: TGTGCCTGGGTCCAGAACACTGAAGCTTTCTTT; CDR3: CAWVQNTEAFF
D: TRBD2; J: TRBJ2-1; size: .; V: TRBV7-9; DNA: TGTGCCAGCAGCGAAGGAGGATCCCTAGCGGGAGTATCTGAGCAGTTCTTC; CDR3: CASSEGGSLAGVSEQFF
D: TRBD2; J: TRBJ2-1; size: .; V: TRBV24-1; DNA: TGTGCCACCAGTGATTGGACTAGCGGGGGACACAATGAGCAGTTCTTC; CDR3: CATSDWTSGGHNEQFF
D: TRBD1; J: TRBJ2-3; size: .; V: TRBV2; DNA: TGTGCCAGCGCCCGGGACAGGGGAACAGATACGCAGTATTTT; CDR3: CASARDRGTDTQYF
D: .; J: TRBJ2-7; size: .; V: TRBV19; DNA: TGTGCCAGTAGATCCCGGGACGGAGACTACGAGCAGTACTTC; CDR3: CASRSRDGDYEQYF
D: .; J: TRBJ2-5; size: .; V: TRBV5-6; DNA: TGTGCCAGCAGCTTAAGAGGGAGTGGGCAAGAGACCCAGTACTTC; CDR3: CASSLRGSGQETQYF
D: .; J: TRBJ2-5; size: .; V: TRBV7-2; DNA: TGTGCCAGCAGCTTTGGGTGGGTAGCTTCAGAGACCCAGTACTTC; CDR3: CASSFGWVASETQYF
D: TRBD1; J: TRBJ2-1; size: .; V: TRBV3-1/TRBV3-2; DNA: TGTGCCAGCAGCCAAGCCCCGGGACAGGTGCAATTAGGATCCTACAATGAGCAGTTCTTC; CDR3: CASSQAPGQVQLGSYNEQFF
D: TRBD2; J: TRBJ2-3; size: .; V: TRBV7-3; DNA: TGTGCCAGCAGCCCGCAAGGGGGAGCGGGAGGCCGCACAGATACGCAGTATTTT; CDR3: CASSPQGGAGGRTDTQYF
D: .; J: TRBJ2-5; size: .; V: TRBV7-9; DNA: TGTGCCAGCAGCTTAGAGGGTGGGCGGCAAGAGACCCAGTACTTC; CDR3: CASSLEGGRQETQYF
D: .; J: TRBJ1-2; size: .; V: TRBV20-1; DNA: TGCAGTGCTAGAGTGGTTGGCTACACCTTC; CDR3: CSARVVGYTF
D: TRBD2; J: TRBJ2-1; size: .; V: TRBV5-1; DNA: TGCGCCAGCAGCTTAGGTCAGCGGGAGGGAGGTGAGCAGTTCTTC; CDR3: CASSLGQREGGEQFF
D: .; J: TRBJ1-2; size: .; V: TRBV5-6; DNA: TGTGCCAGCAGCTTGACAGATAACTATGGCTACACCTTC; CDR3: CASSLTDNYGYTF
D: .; J: TRBJ1-2; size: .; V: TRBV5-4; DNA: TGTGCCAGCAGCTCCGAAGGTAACTATGGCTACACCTTC; CDR3: CASSSEGNYGYTF
D: .; J: TRBJ2-2; size: .; V: TRBV5-1; DNA: TGCGCCAGCAGCTACCGGACGGGTCCAGGGAGGGAGCTGTTTTTT; CDR3: CASSYRTGPGRELFF
D: .; J: TRBJ1-1; size: .; V: TRBV7-9; DNA: TGTGCCAGCAGCTTCGGGGTTATGGACACTGAAGCTTTCTTT; CDR3: CASSFGVMDTEAFF
D: .; J: TRBJ1-2; size: .; V: TRBV6-2/TRBV6-3; DNA: TGTGCCAGCAGCCCCAACCCGGGAGGCTATGGCTACACCTTC; CDR3: CASSPNPGGYGYTF
D: .; J: TRBJ2-4; size: .; V: TRBV7-8; DNA: TGTGCCAGCAGCTTAGAGGGAGACAAGAAAAACATTCAGTACTTC; CDR3: CASSLEGDKKNIQYF
D: .; J: TRBJ2-7; size: .; V: TRBV6-5; DNA: TGTGCCAGCGGCCGGCAGGGTCTATCCTACGAGCAGTACTTC; CDR3: CASGRQGLSYEQYF
D: .; J: TRBJ2-7; size: .; V: TRBV30; DNA: TGTGCCTGGAGTGTAGGCGGGGTCACCTACGAGCAGTACTTC; CDR3: CAWSVGGVTYEQYF
D: .; J: TRBJ1-4; size: .; V: TRBV6-5; DNA: TGTGCCAGCAGACAGGGAGAAAAACTGTTTTTT; CDR3: CASRQGEKLFF
D: .; J: TRBJ1-1; size: .; V: TRBV9; DNA: TGTGCCAGCAGCGCCGCTATGAACACTGAAGCTTTCTTT; CDR3: CASSAAMNTEAFF
D: .; J: TRBJ2-5; size: .; V: TRBV20-1; DNA: TGCAGTGCTAGTTTAACAGTTCAAGAGACCCAGTACTTC; CDR3: CSASLTVQETQYF
D: .; J: TRBJ1-5; size: once; V: TRBV28; DNA: TGTGCCAGCAGTTTATATCCGGAGGATCAGCCCCAGCATTTT; CDR3: CASSLYPEDQPQHF
D: .; J: TRBJ1-5; size: few; V: TRBV2; DNA: TGTGCCAGCAGTGAAAACGGGGAAAGGCAGCCCCAGCATTTT; CDR3: CASSENGERQPQHF
D: TRBD1; J: TRBJ2-1; size: .; V: TRBV14; DNA: TGTGCCAGCAGCCCAGAGGGGGCTAACAGGGGCTCCTACAATGAGCAGTTCTTC; CDR3: CASSPEGANRGSYNEQFF
D: .; J: TRBJ1-1; size: .; V: TRBV28; DNA: TGTGCCAGCAGTTTATGGGGAGTACACCAAGCTTTCTTT; CDR3: CASSLWGVHQAFF
D: TRBD1; J: TRBJ1-5; size: .; V: TRBV28; DNA: TGTGCCAGCAGGACAGGGGGCACGGTAGAACCGCATTTT; CDR3: CASRTGGTVEPHF
D: .; J: TRBJ2-7; size: .; V: TRBV9; DNA: TGTGCCAGCAGCGTAGAAAGTAGCTCCTACGAGCAGTACTTC; CDR3: CASSVESSSYEQYF